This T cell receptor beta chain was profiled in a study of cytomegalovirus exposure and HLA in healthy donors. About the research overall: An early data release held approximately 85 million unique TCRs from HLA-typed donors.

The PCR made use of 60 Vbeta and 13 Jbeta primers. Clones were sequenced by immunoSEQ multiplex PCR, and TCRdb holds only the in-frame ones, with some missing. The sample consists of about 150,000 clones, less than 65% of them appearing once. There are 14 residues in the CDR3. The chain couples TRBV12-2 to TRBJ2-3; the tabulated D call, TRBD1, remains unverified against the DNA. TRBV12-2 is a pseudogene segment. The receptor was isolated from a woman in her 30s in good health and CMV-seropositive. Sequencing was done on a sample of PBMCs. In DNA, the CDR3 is TGTGCAAGTCGCTTCAGGGGAAGCACAGATACGCAGTATTTT. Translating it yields CASRFRGSTDTQYF.